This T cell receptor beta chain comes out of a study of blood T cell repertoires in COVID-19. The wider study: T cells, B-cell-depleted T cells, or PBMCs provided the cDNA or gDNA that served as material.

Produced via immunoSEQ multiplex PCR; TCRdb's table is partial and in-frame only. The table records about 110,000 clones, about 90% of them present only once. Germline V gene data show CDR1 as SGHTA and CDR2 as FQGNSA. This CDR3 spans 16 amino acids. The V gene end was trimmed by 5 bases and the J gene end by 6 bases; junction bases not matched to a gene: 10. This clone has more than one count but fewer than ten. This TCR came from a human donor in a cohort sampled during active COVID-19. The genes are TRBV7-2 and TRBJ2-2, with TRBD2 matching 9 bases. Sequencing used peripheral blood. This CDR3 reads CASSPRSSGMSGELFF. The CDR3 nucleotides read TGTGCCAGCAGCCCGCGTTCTAGCGGGATGTCCGGGGAGCTGTTTTTT.